Listed below are T cell receptor beta chains from one sample, sequenced in a study of blood T cell repertoires in COVID-19. Repertoires were generated with immunoSEQ multiplex PCR, while TCRdb's copy carries only in-frame clones and drops some. The sample contains approximately 140,000 clones, more than 80% of which appear only once. The sample consisted of peripheral blood. The receptors shown here come from a woman of 80 years or more in a cohort sampled during active or convalescent COVID-19. Each CDR3 is given with its conserved first and last residue. The D gene is left open where the match is weak. Clone size is shown for a subset of rows, as once, few, many or a class of expanded clone.

d_call: .; clone_size: .; v_call: TRBV18; j_call: TRBJ2-7; cdr3_aa: CASSPGMRAEQYF; cdr3_nt: TGTGCCAGCTCACCAGGGATGAGGGCCGAGCAGTACTTC
d_call: .; clone_size: .; v_call: TRBV12-3/TRBV12-4; j_call: TRBJ1-2; cdr3_aa: CASSPQVGGYTF; cdr3_nt: TGTGCCAGCAGCCCACAGGTAGGGGGCTACACCTTC
d_call: TRBD2; clone_size: .; v_call: TRBV5-1; j_call: TRBJ2-1; cdr3_aa: CASRTTGTSGFNEQFF; cdr3_nt: TGCGCCAGCAGGACGACCGGGACTAGCGGCTTCAATGAGCAGTTCTTC
d_call: .; clone_size: .; v_call: TRBV3-1/TRBV3-2; j_call: TRBJ2-6; cdr3_aa: CASSQAGSGANVLTF; cdr3_nt: TGTGCCAGCAGCCAAGCAGGGTCTGGGGCCAACGTCCTGACTTTC
d_call: .; clone_size: .; v_call: TRBV18; j_call: TRBJ2-1; cdr3_aa: CASSPLRGLNEQFF; cdr3_nt: TGTGCCAGCTCACCACTTCGGGGACTCAATGAGCAGTTCTTC
d_call: TRBD2; clone_size: .; v_call: TRBV7-2; j_call: TRBJ2-5; cdr3_aa: CASSLGWLAGGLETQYF; cdr3_nt: TGTGCCAGCAGCTTAGGTTGGCTAGCGGGGGGGCTGGAGACCCAGTACTTC
d_call: TRBD1; clone_size: .; v_call: TRBV27; j_call: TRBJ1-2; cdr3_aa: CASSRHLDRGYGYTF; cdr3_nt: TGTGCCAGCAGCCGACACTTGGACAGGGGCTATGGCTACACCTTC
d_call: .; clone_size: .; v_call: TRBV18; j_call: TRBJ1-5; cdr3_aa: CASSQYTSGNQPQHF; cdr3_nt: TGTGCCAGCTCACAATACACTAGCGGCAATCAGCCCCAGCATTTT
d_call: TRBD1; clone_size: .; v_call: TRBV29-1; j_call: TRBJ1-3; cdr3_aa: CSVEKTGGEQYF; cdr3_nt: TGCAGCGTTGAAAAGACAGGGGGCGAGCAATATTTT
d_call: .; clone_size: once; v_call: TRBV29-1; j_call: TRBJ1-4; cdr3_aa: CSVSVTGEKLFF; cdr3_nt: TGCAGCGTTAGTGTGACAGGAGAAAAACTGTTTTTT
d_call: .; clone_size: .; v_call: TRBV18; j_call: TRBJ2-2; cdr3_aa: CASSREGHSMAGELFF; cdr3_nt: TGTGCCAGCTCACGCGAGGGACATTCAATGGCCGGGGAGCTGTTTTTT
d_call: TRBD1; clone_size: .; v_call: TRBV5-1; j_call: TRBJ1-2; cdr3_aa: CASSFFNRTGGSDYGYTF; cdr3_nt: TGCGCCAGCAGCTTCTTCAACCGGACAGGGGGCTCTGACTATGGCTACACCTTC
d_call: .; clone_size: .; v_call: TRBV7-9; j_call: TRBJ1-4; cdr3_aa: CASSSSNEKLFF; cdr3_nt: TGTGCCAGCAGCTCCTCGAATGAAAAACTGTTTTTT
d_call: .; clone_size: once; v_call: TRBV11-2; j_call: TRBJ1-4; cdr3_aa: CASSRTRMDEKLFF; cdr3_nt: TGTGCCAGCAGCCGGACTCGAATGGACGAAAAACTGTTTTTT
d_call: TRBD1; clone_size: .; v_call: TRBV2; j_call: TRBJ1-2; cdr3_aa: CASSPQGLGGYTF; cdr3_nt: TGTGCCAGCAGCCCACAGGGGCTAGGGGGCTACACCTTC
d_call: .; clone_size: .; v_call: TRBV4-1; j_call: TRBJ1-1; cdr3_aa: CASSQEVNTEAFF; cdr3_nt: TGCGCCAGCAGCCAGGAGGTCAACACTGAAGCTTTCTTT
d_call: .; clone_size: .; v_call: TRBV9; j_call: TRBJ2-5; cdr3_aa: CASSVAQGSVQETQYF; cdr3_nt: TGTGCCAGCAGCGTAGCACAGGGAAGTGTTCAAGAGACCCAGTACTTC
d_call: .; clone_size: .; v_call: TRBV5-4; j_call: TRBJ1-3; cdr3_aa: CASSRGPGEGNTIYF; cdr3_nt: TGTGCCAGCAGCAGAGGACCAGGGGAGGGAAACACCATATATTTT
d_call: .; clone_size: .; v_call: TRBV18; j_call: TRBJ2-5; cdr3_aa: CASSLTKQNQETQYF; cdr3_nt: TGTGCCAGCTCATTGACCAAACAGAACCAAGAGACCCAGTACTTC
d_call: .; clone_size: once; v_call: TRBV9; j_call: TRBJ2-5; cdr3_aa: CASSVAHSFDETQYF; cdr3_nt: TGTGCCAGCAGCGTAGCTCACAGTTTCGACGAGACCCAGTACTTC
d_call: TRBD1; clone_size: .; v_call: TRBV18; j_call: TRBJ1-2; cdr3_aa: CASSSDFGTGGYGYTF; cdr3_nt: TGTGCCAGCTCATCCGATTTCGGGACAGGGGGATATGGCTACACCTTC
d_call: TRBD2; clone_size: .; v_call: TRBV11-2; j_call: TRBJ2-1; cdr3_aa: CASSSTASGGYNEQFF; cdr3_nt: TGTGCCAGCAGCTCCACCGCTAGCGGGGGCTACAATGAGCAGTTCTTC
d_call: .; clone_size: .; v_call: TRBV7-2; j_call: TRBJ2-2; cdr3_aa: CASSLLWGQGDGELFF; cdr3_nt: TGTGCCAGCAGCTTATTATGGGGACAAGGAGACGGGGAGCTGTTTTTT
d_call: TRBD2; clone_size: .; v_call: TRBV4-1; j_call: TRBJ2-1; cdr3_aa: CASSQPGLAGGPAYNEQFF; cdr3_nt: TGCGCCAGCAGCCAACCGGGACTAGCGGGGGGGCCGGCCTACAATGAGCAGTTCTTC
d_call: TRBD1; clone_size: once; v_call: TRBV3-1/TRBV3-2; j_call: TRBJ2-5; cdr3_aa: CASSLDYRGPGETQYF; cdr3_nt: TGTGCCAGCAGCTTAGATTACAGGGGGCCCGGAGAGACCCAGTACTTC
d_call: TRBD1; clone_size: .; v_call: TRBV10-1; j_call: TRBJ1-5; cdr3_aa: CASSPPGQGHQPQHF; cdr3_nt: TGCGCCAGCAGCCCACCGGGACAGGGCCATCAGCCCCAGCATTTT
d_call: .; clone_size: few; v_call: TRBV3-1/TRBV3-2; j_call: TRBJ1-2; cdr3_aa: CASSRLQGPGYTF; cdr3_nt: TGTGCCAGCAGCCGTCTACAGGGCCCTGGCTACACCTTC
d_call: .; clone_size: .; v_call: TRBV18; j_call: TRBJ2-1; cdr3_aa: CASSPRSSSSYNEQFF; cdr3_nt: TGTGCCAGCTCACCCCGGTCTTCGAGCTCCTACAATGAGCAGTTCTTC
d_call: TRBD2; clone_size: .; v_call: TRBV19; j_call: TRBJ2-5; cdr3_aa: CASSDRGGTQETQYF; cdr3_nt: TGTGCCAGTAGTGACCGGGGGGGAACTCAAGAGACCCAGTACTTC
d_call: TRBD1; clone_size: .; v_call: TRBV3-1/TRBV3-2; j_call: TRBJ1-2; cdr3_aa: CASSQVRQGAYYGYTF; cdr3_nt: TGTGCCAGCAGCCAAGTCAGACAGGGGGCCTACTATGGCTACACCTTC
d_call: TRBD1; clone_size: .; v_call: TRBV7-9; j_call: TRBJ2-7; cdr3_aa: CASSEGTGGYEQYF; cdr3_nt: TGTGCCAGCAGCGAAGGGACAGGGGGCTACGAGCAGTACTTC
d_call: TRBD1; clone_size: .; v_call: TRBV5-6; j_call: TRBJ2-7; cdr3_aa: CASSPSGTGFREQYF; cdr3_nt: TGTGCCAGCAGCCCATCCGGGACAGGGTTCCGCGAGCAGTACTTC
d_call: TRBD2; clone_size: .; v_call: TRBV5-1; j_call: TRBJ2-2; cdr3_aa: CASSHSASGANTGELFF; cdr3_nt: TGCGCCAGCAGCCATTCGGCTAGCGGGGCGAACACCGGGGAGCTGTTTTTT
d_call: TRBD1; clone_size: once; v_call: TRBV19; j_call: TRBJ1-1; cdr3_aa: CASSPGGSGLDTEAFF; cdr3_nt: TGTGCCAGTAGCCCAGGGGGCTCGGGGTTGGACACTGAAGCTTTCTTT
d_call: TRBD2; clone_size: .; v_call: TRBV5-5; j_call: TRBJ2-1; cdr3_aa: CASSSGTSGYNEQFF; cdr3_nt: TGTGCCAGCAGCTCCGGGACTAGCGGGTACAATGAGCAGTTCTTC
d_call: .; clone_size: many; v_call: TRBV14; j_call: TRBJ1-3; cdr3_aa: CASSVGPLSGNTIYF; cdr3_nt: TGTGCCAGCAGCGTTGGGCCCTTATCTGGAAACACCATATATTTT
d_call: .; clone_size: .; v_call: TRBV5-1; j_call: TRBJ2-3; cdr3_aa: CASSLVSVGGGTQYF; cdr3_nt: TGCGCCAGCAGCTTGGTGTCCGTGGGAGGTGGTACGCAGTATTTT
d_call: TRBD1; clone_size: .; v_call: TRBV27; j_call: TRBJ1-2; cdr3_aa: CASSSTPGQGAYYGYTF; cdr3_nt: TGTGCCAGCAGCTCGACGCCGGGACAGGGGGCTTACTATGGCTACACCTTC
d_call: .; clone_size: .; v_call: TRBV2; j_call: TRBJ2-7; cdr3_aa: CASKRYSYEQYF; cdr3_nt: TGTGCCAGCAAAAGATACAGCTACGAGCAGTACTTC
d_call: TRBD1; clone_size: .; v_call: TRBV7-2; j_call: TRBJ2-4; cdr3_aa: CASSLGQRMNIQYF; cdr3_nt: TGTGCCAGCAGCCTGGGACAGCGTATGAACATTCAGTACTTC
d_call: TRBD1; clone_size: .; v_call: TRBV9; j_call: TRBJ1-3; cdr3_aa: CAVSGDSSGNTIYF; cdr3_nt: TGTGCCGTCTCTGGGGACAGCTCTGGAAACACCATATATTTT
d_call: .; clone_size: .; v_call: TRBV6-2/TRBV6-3; j_call: TRBJ2-5; cdr3_aa: CASSYGGARQETQYF; cdr3_nt: TGTGCCAGCAGTTACGGGGGGGCCCGCCAAGAGACCCAGTACTTC
d_call: .; clone_size: .; v_call: TRBV11-2; j_call: TRBJ2-5; cdr3_aa: CASTLGGKETQYF; cdr3_nt: TGTGCCTCCACCCTAGGGGGTAAGGAGACCCAGTACTTC
d_call: TRBD2; clone_size: .; v_call: TRBV20-1; j_call: TRBJ2-3; cdr3_aa: CSAGDQRGLDTQYF; cdr3_nt: TGCAGTGCTGGTGACCAGCGGGGGTTAGATACGCAGTATTTT
d_call: TRBD1; clone_size: .; v_call: TRBV4-2; j_call: TRBJ1-2; cdr3_aa: CASSPPAKMGQGEYGYTF; cdr3_nt: TGTGCCAGCAGCCCACCGGCAAAGATGGGACAGGGAGAATATGGCTACACCTTC
d_call: .; clone_size: .; v_call: TRBV29-1; j_call: TRBJ1-1; cdr3_aa: CSVGRSLNTEAFF; cdr3_nt: TGCAGCGTGGGGCGCAGTCTGAACACTGAAGCTTTCTTT
d_call: .; clone_size: .; v_call: TRBV11-2; j_call: TRBJ2-1; cdr3_aa: CASSSSTYSYNEQFF; cdr3_nt: TGTGCCAGCAGCAGTTCGACATACTCCTACAATGAGCAGTTCTTC
d_call: TRBD1; clone_size: .; v_call: TRBV6-6; j_call: TRBJ1-2; cdr3_aa: CASRTQGKVPNVSF; cdr3_nt: TGTGCCAGCAGGACACAGGGGAAGGTCCCCAATGTCTCCTTC
d_call: .; clone_size: .; v_call: TRBV11-2; j_call: TRBJ1-1; cdr3_aa: CASSLPQGRGAFF; cdr3_nt: TGTGCCAGCAGTCTTCCCCAGGGCCGTGGAGCTTTCTTT
d_call: TRBD1; clone_size: .; v_call: TRBV5-6; j_call: TRBJ2-1; cdr3_aa: CASSYGTESSYNEQFF; cdr3_nt: TGTGCCAGCAGCTACGGGACAGAGAGCTCCTACAATGAGCAGTTCTTC
d_call: .; clone_size: .; v_call: TRBV7-9; j_call: TRBJ1-1; cdr3_aa: CASTPSKGRGTEAFF; cdr3_nt: TGTGCCAGCACCCCAAGTAAGGGGCGCGGCACTGAAGCTTTCTTT
d_call: .; clone_size: .; v_call: TRBV30; j_call: TRBJ1-1; cdr3_aa: CAWSRQDEAFF; cdr3_nt: TGTGCCTGGAGCCGACAGGATGAAGCTTTCTTT
d_call: .; clone_size: .; v_call: TRBV7-9; j_call: TRBJ1-2; cdr3_aa: CASSLAGSGKGYGYTF; cdr3_nt: TGTGCCAGCAGCTTAGCGGGGTCAGGGAAGGGCTATGGCTACACCTTC
d_call: .; clone_size: .; v_call: TRBV6-6; j_call: TRBJ1-6; cdr3_aa: CASSSTGERSPLHF; cdr3_nt: TGTGCCAGCAGTTCAACGGGGGAGCGTTCCCCCCTCCACTTT
d_call: .; clone_size: .; v_call: TRBV6-5; j_call: TRBJ2-5; cdr3_aa: CASSSPVGRQETQYF; cdr3_nt: TGTGCCAGCAGTTCCCCTGTGGGGCGACAAGAGACCCAGTACTTC
d_call: TRBD1; clone_size: .; v_call: TRBV19; j_call: TRBJ1-1; cdr3_aa: CASSFDRATEAFF; cdr3_nt: TGTGCCAGTAGTTTCGACAGGGCCACTGAAGCTTTCTTT
d_call: .; clone_size: .; v_call: TRBV5-1; j_call: TRBJ1-2; cdr3_aa: CASSLGRYGYTF; cdr3_nt: TGCGCCAGCAGCTTGGGCAGATATGGCTACACCTTC
d_call: .; clone_size: .; v_call: TRBV5-1; j_call: TRBJ1-5; cdr3_aa: CASSLPYREGVCVQPQHF; cdr3_nt: TGCGCCAGCAGCCTACCTTACAGGGAAGGTGTCTGTGTGCAGCCCCAGCATTTT
d_call: TRBD2; clone_size: .; v_call: TRBV4-1; j_call: TRBJ2-1; cdr3_aa: CASSRAPTGGPYNEQFF; cdr3_nt: TGCGCCAGCAGCCGGGCCCCTACGGGGGGGCCATACAATGAGCAGTTCTTC